These 11 T cell receptor beta chains were sequenced from one sample in a study of blood T cells in healthy people across ages. With a J-beta primer mix and a sample-barcoded 5' primer, a second PCR ran roughly 6 to 12 cycles. TCRdb independently ran MiXCR on the 5' RACE reads; one entry per CDR3 protein. This sample has a few hundred thousand distinct CDR3 sequences, with about 26% found just once. The data also belong to a second study, concerning T cells of mothers and their children.

The sequencing input was blood. These receptors originate from a boy under 10 years old in good health.

This clonotype was counted a few times. CDR3: CASSLLASDEKLFF. The DNA of the CDR3 is TGTGCCAGCAGCTTGTTGGCCTCAGATGAAAAACTGTTTTTT. V is TRBV5-5 and J is TRBJ1-4; D remains unclear. This CDR3 spans 14 amino acids. The V gene lost 1 base and the J gene lost 6 bases, with 10 bases spanning the gap. In germline, CDR1 is SGHKS, CDR2 YYEKEE (reference sequence).

The V call is TRBV10-2, the J call TRBJ2-5; D remains unclear. The J call is doubtful: the DNA matches TRBJ2-1 better. The CDR3 spans 10 residues. The germline V gene has CDR1 WSHSY and CDR2 SAAADI. CDR3 DNA: TGCGCCATCGGCAACAATGAGCAGTTCTTC. Amino acids: CAIGNNEQFF.

V gene TRBV11-2 combines with J gene TRBJ2-4; 8 positions agree with TRBD2. Germline V CDR1 and CDR2: SGHAT, FQNNGV. The CDR3 is 16 amino acids. Trimming at V came to 5 bases and at J to 7 bases, leaving 13 bases not matched to a gene. The CDR3 protein is CASSARGPGRGNIQYF. The CDR3 DNA sequence: TGTGCCAGCAGCGCGCGAGGACCCGGGAGGGGGAACATTCAGTACTTC.

The chain couples TRBV20-1 to TRBJ1-4, with unresolved D. This CDR3 is 12 amino acids long. In germline, CDR1 is DFQATT, CDR2 SNEGSKA (reference sequence). V lost 5 bases, J lost 4 bases, and 8 bases lay in between. The CDR3 coding sequence is TGCAGTGCTCCGGTTCGTAATGAAAAACTGTTTTTT. Translating gives CSAPVRNEKLFF.

The sample holds a few counts of this clonotype. This chain connects TRBV7-9 to TRBJ1-4; D perhaps matches TRBD1 (5 bases). Germline V lookup: CDR1 SEHNR, CDR2 FQNEAQ (reference sequence). V lost 8 bases, J lost 3 bases, and 13 bases lay in between. CDR3 length equals 14 residues. The CDR3 sequence is CASSKGESNEKLFF. The CDR3 nucleotides read TGTGCCAGCTCTAAAGGGGAGTCTAATGAAAAACTGTTTTTT.

This clonotype was seen a few times. This chain links TRBV28 with TRBJ1-2, with D unresolved. CDR3 length: 12 amino acids. The ends were cut back, 5 bases at V and 5 bases at J, with 9 bases in the middle. CDR1 and CDR2 (germline): MDHEN, SYDVKM. The CDR3 DNA reads as TGTGCCAGCAGTCTTCGGAAGTATGGCTACACCTTC. It translates to CASSLRKYGYTF.

The CDR3 DNA sequence: TGCGCCAGCACCCTGAGCGTAGGCCCCACTGAAGCTTTCTTT. It encodes CASTLSVGPTEAFF. This chain links TRBV5-1 with TRBJ1-1; D is unclear. V was cut by 6 bases and J by 4 bases, with 16 bases left in between. Germline lookup yields CDR1 SGHRS and CDR2 YFSETQ. The CDR3 spans 14 residues.

The chain is built from TRBV5-6 and TRBJ1-2, with 8 bases lining up with TRBD1. Germline V gene sequence: CDR1 SGHDT, CDR2 YYEEEE. V shed 0 bases and J 1 base; nucleotides not matched to a gene: 14. This CDR3 contains 19 residues. The CDR3 loop is CASSLESWPDRGHNYGYTF. CDR3 coding DNA: TGTGCCAGCAGCTTGGAGAGTTGGCCTGACAGGGGACATAACTATGGCTACACCTTC.

The V call is TRBV12-3 or TRBV12-4, the J call TRBJ2-2, with a possible D match to TRBD2 (6 bases). The length of the CDR3 is 14 residues. Between the trimmed V and J ends, which lost 3 bases and 7 bases, there was a span of 12 bases. CDR3 in DNA: TGTGCCAGCAGTTTTGCGGGGACGGGCGGGGAGCTGTTTTTT. As protein: CASSFAGTGGELFF.

The gene calls are TRBV21-1 and TRBJ1-4; TRBD1 was called by the table and not checked on the DNA. TRBV21-1 is designated a pseudogene. The CDR3 consists of 16 residues. DNA for the CDR3: TGTGCCAGCAGCGGCGGTAGGGGGCCCACTAATGAAAAACTGTTTTTT. This encodes CASSGGRGPTNEKLFF.

The sample holds a few counts of this clonotype. The chain recombines TRBV5-1 with TRBJ2-6, with D unclear. The germline V gene has CDR1 SGHRS and CDR2 YFSETQ. The CDR3 spans 16 residues. V lost 1 base, J lost 0 bases, and 8 bases lay in between. CDR3 sequence reads: CASSLTATSGANVLTF. CDR3 sequence (DNA): TGCGCCAGCAGCTTGACCGCTACCTCTGGGGCCAACGTCCTGACTTTC.